These 17 T cell receptor beta chains were all obtained from the same sample, sequenced in a study of cytomegalovirus exposure and HLA in healthy donors. Primers for the PCR totalled 60 Vbeta and 13 Jbeta. Only in-frame clones appear in the TCRdb table, and some are missing; sequencing was by immunoSEQ multiplex PCR. The sample lists 60,000 to 70,000 clones; around three quarters were seen once. Sequencing was carried out using PBMCs. Every receptor here comes from a man aged 45-65 years in good health and CMV-seronegative.

The chain links TRBV15 to TRBJ2-7; D may be TRBD1 (6 bases). CDR3 size: 17 residues. Trimming took 0 bases from V and 2 from J, leaving 17 bases between them. CDR1 LNHNV and CDR2 YYDKDF come from the germline V gene (reference sequence). CDR3 in amino acids: CATSRDLIQGSTYEQYF. For the CDR3, the DNA is TGTGCCACCAGCAGAGATCTAATCCAGGGGTCTACCTACGAGCAGTACTTC.

The rearrangement links TRBV7-2 to TRBJ2-7; 13 bases line up with TRBD2. Trimming at V came to 5 bases and at J to 3 bases, leaving 7 bases not matched to a gene. Per the germline V gene, CDR1 is SGHTA and CDR2 is FQGNSA. This CDR3 is built from 16 residues. The CDR3 DNA sequence: TGTGCCAGCAGCACGGGACTAGCGGGGCAAATCTACGAGCAGTACTTC. Translation gives CASSTGLAGQIYEQYF.

The chain employs TRBV5-1 and TRBJ2-7; TRBD2 agrees at 8 bases. The CDR3 runs to 14 residues. Germline V gene lookup returns CDR1 SGHRS and CDR2 YFSETQ. V shed 5 bases, J shed 2 bases, and the junction held 6 bases outside the gene matches. The CDR3 loop is CASRYSGTTYEQYF. CDR3 in DNA: TGCGCCAGCAGGTATAGCGGGACGACCTACGAGCAGTACTTC.

This clone was picked up one time. The V call is TRBV18, the J call TRBJ2-3; TRBD2 aligns across 14 bases. Per germline, CDR1 KGHSH and CDR2 LQKENI. V was clipped by 6 bases and J by 1 base; unmatched bases: 6. The CDR3 runs 17 residues. Here the CDR3 reads CASSLEGLAGGTDTQYF. CDR3 DNA: TGTGCCAGCTCGTTGGAGGGACTAGCGGGGGGCACAGATACGCAGTATTTT.

This clone was seen only once. The chain carries TRBV5-1 and TRBJ2-7; D may be TRBD2 (5 bases). This CDR3 has 15 residues. Trimming removed 3 bases at V and 4 bases at J, with 17 bases between. Germline values: CDR1 SGHRS, CDR2 YFSETQ. CDR3 nucleotide sequence: TGCGCCAGCAGCTCCTTTCGGTTCCAGCGGTACGAGCAGTACTTC. Protein: CASSSFRFQRYEQYF.

The gene calls are TRBV27 and TRBJ1-1, with TRBD1 as a possible D gene (5 bases). Trimming shortened V by 5 bases and J by 0 bases, and 13 bases separated the two germline ends. The CDR3 consists of 15 residues. Germline V CDR1 and CDR2: MNHEY, SMNVEV (reference sequence). CDR3 DNA: TGTGCCAGCAGTCGTACCGGGACTCTGAACACTGAAGCTTTCTTT. Protein sequence: CASSRTGTLNTEAFF.

The CDR3 sequence is CASAGTLSYEQYF. Written as DNA, the CDR3 is TGTGCCTCGGCCGGGACTTTGTCCTACGAGCAGTACTTC. The chain employs TRBV10-3 and TRBJ2-7; D perhaps matches TRBD2 (6 bases). This CDR3 has 13 amino acids. The V gene's germline CDR1 is ENHRY and CDR2 SYGVKD. Trimming removed 11 bases at V and 1 base at J, with 15 bases between.

The chain employs TRBV4-1 and TRBJ2-1, with D tentatively TRBD1 (6 bases). The CDR3 is made up of 14 amino acids. The germline V gene encodes CDR1 MGHRA and CDR2 YSYEKL. The V end lost 4 bases, the J end lost 9 bases, and 16 bases lay between the germline ends. CDR3 protein: CASSPAGQIFEQFF. Here the CDR3 DNA reads TGCGCCAGCAGCCCAGCAGGACAGATCTTTGAGCAGTTCTTC.

This chain uses TRBV4-1 with TRBJ1-2; no clear D. V shed 0 bases and J shed 4 bases, with 21 bases lying between them. CDR3 length: 18 amino acids. The germline V gene encodes CDR1 MGHRA and CDR2 YSYEKL. CDR3 sequence reads: CASSQDPGGGFLVYGYTF. CDR3 in DNA: TGCGCCAGCAGCCAAGATCCCGGAGGAGGGTTTTTGGTCTATGGCTACACCTTC.

The CDR3 DNA reads as TGTGCCTGGACCGCTACCAGGGGAAATGGCTACACCTTC. Amino acids: CAWTATRGNGYTF. This sequence joins TRBV30 and TRBJ1-2, with D possibly matching TRBD1 (6 bases). This CDR3 is built from 13 residues. V was pared by 4 bases and J by 6 bases, with 15 bases between. Germline values: CDR1 GTSNPN, CDR2 SVGIG (reference sequence). The full variable domain, its missing parts supplied by reference TRBV30 and TRBJ1-2, is SQTIHQWPATLVQPVGSPLSLECTVEGTSNPNLYWYRQAAGRGLQLLFYSVGIGQISSEVPQNLSASRPQDRQFILSSKKLLLSDSGFYLCAWTATRGNGYTFGSGTRLTVV.

This clone was recorded only once. The chain is built from TRBV6-1 and TRBJ2-3; 8 bases are a match to TRBD2. Germline lookup yields CDR1 MNHNS and CDR2 SASEGT. With V trimmed by 2 bases and J by 1 base, 2 bases remained unmatched. This CDR3 has 15 residues. The CDR3 sequence is CASSERRGGTDTQYF. DNA of the CDR3: TGTGCCAGCAGTGAACGGCGGGGGGGCACAGATACGCAGTATTTT.

This rearrangement joins TRBV15 to TRBJ2-1, with TRBD2 matching over 8 bases. CDR1 is LNHNV and CDR2 is YYDKDF in the germline V gene (reference sequence). CDR3 length: 15 amino acids. The V gene end was trimmed by 0 bases and the J gene end by 7 bases; junction bases not matched to a gene: 5. CDR3: CATSRDRRGANEQFF. The CDR3 DNA reads TGTGCCACCAGCAGAGATCGGCGGGGGGCAAATGAGCAGTTCTTC.

The chain is built from TRBV5-4 and TRBJ2-2, with 8 bases that match TRBD1. Trimming removed 3 bases from V and 5 bases from J; junction bases left unmatched: 6. This CDR3 has 15 amino acids. Germline lookup yields CDR1 SGHNT and CDR2 YYREEE (reference sequence). The DNA for the CDR3 is TGTGCCAGCAGCTCCTCAGGGGGCGGAACCGGGGAGCTGTTTTTT. It encodes CASSSSGGGTGELFF.

The chain carries TRBV10-1 and TRBJ2-7; TRBD1 agrees at 7 bases. V lost 3 bases, J lost 0 bases, and 5 bases stayed unmatched. The CDR3 consists of 15 residues. The germline V gene encodes CDR1 WNHNN and CDR2 SYGVQD (reference sequence). As DNA, the CDR3 is TGCGCCAGCAGTGATGGGCAGGGGGTCTCCTACGAGCAGTACTTC. Its translation is CASSDGQGVSYEQYF.

The chain couples TRBV2 to TRBJ1-1; tentative D call: TRBD1 (5 bases). The V end was cut by 4 bases, the J end by 2 bases, with 8 bases between. CDR3 size: 13 residues. Germline V lookup: CDR1 SNHLY, CDR2 FYNNEI. The CDR3 nucleotides read TGTGCCAGCAGTGTTGACAGTAACACTGAAGCTTTCTTT. Translating gives CASSVDSNTEAFF.

In this sample, this clone turned up once. The rearrangement links TRBV19 to TRBJ2-5, with 7 bases aligning to TRBD2. The CDR3 loop spans 17 amino acids. V lost 3 bases, J lost 5 bases, and 15 bases stayed unmatched. Germline V CDR1 and CDR2: LNHDA, SQIVND (reference sequence). CDR3 sequence: CASSIFNLAGVMETQYF. The CDR3 DNA is TGTGCCAGTAGTATTTTCAACCTTGCGGGGGTAATGGAGACCCAGTACTTC.

The V gene is TRBV29-1, the J gene TRBJ2-2, with D hard to call. V lost 5 bases, J lost 5 bases, and 9 bases lay in between. The germline gives CDR1 SQVTM, CDR2 ANQGSEA. The CDR3 extends over 12 amino acids. The CDR3 here is CSVFGQTGELFF. CDR3 coding DNA: TGCAGCGTTTTTGGGCAGACCGGGGAGCTGTTTTTT.